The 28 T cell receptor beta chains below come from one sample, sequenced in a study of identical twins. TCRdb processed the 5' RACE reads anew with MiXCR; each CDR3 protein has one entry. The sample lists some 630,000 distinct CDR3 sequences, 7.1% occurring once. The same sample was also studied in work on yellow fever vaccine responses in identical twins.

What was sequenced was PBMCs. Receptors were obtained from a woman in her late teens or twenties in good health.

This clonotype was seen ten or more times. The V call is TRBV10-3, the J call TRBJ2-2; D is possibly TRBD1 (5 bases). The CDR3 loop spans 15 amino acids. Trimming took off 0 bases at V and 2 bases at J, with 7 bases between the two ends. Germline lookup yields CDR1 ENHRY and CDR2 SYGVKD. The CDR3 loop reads CAISESTVNTGELFF. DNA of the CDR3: TGTGCCATCAGTGAGTCGACAGTAAACACCGGGGAGCTGTTTTTT.

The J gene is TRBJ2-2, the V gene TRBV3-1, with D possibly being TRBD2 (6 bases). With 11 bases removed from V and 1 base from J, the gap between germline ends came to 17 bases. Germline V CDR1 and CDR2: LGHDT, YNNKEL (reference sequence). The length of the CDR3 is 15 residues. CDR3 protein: CACCRGSKNTGELFF. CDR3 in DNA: TGTGCCTGCTGCCGGGGGTCCAAGAACACCGGGGAGCTGTTTTTT.

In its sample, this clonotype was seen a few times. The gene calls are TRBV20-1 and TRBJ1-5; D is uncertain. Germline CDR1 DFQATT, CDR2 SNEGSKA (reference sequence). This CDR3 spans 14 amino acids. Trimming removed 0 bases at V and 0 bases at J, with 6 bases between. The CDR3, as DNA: TGCAGTGCTAGAGATCACACTAGCAATCAGCCCCAGCATTTT. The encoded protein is CSARDHTSNQPQHF.

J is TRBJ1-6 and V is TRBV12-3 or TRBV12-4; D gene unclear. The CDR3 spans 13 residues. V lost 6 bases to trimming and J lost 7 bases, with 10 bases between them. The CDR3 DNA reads TGTGCCAGCAGCCGTAACAGAAATTCACCCCTCCACTTT. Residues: CASSRNRNSPLHF.

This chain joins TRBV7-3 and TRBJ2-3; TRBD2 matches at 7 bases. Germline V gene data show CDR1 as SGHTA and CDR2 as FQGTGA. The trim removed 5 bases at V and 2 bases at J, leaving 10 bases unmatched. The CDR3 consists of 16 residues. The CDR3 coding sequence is TGTGCCAGCAGCCCCTCTGGAGCGGGGCACACAGATACGCAGTATTTT. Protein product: CASSPSGAGHTDTQYF. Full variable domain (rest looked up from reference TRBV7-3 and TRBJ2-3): GAGVSQTPSNKVTEKGKYVELRCDPISGHTALYWYRQSLGQGPEFLIYFQGTGAADDSGLPNDRFFAVRPEGSVSTLKIQRTERGDSAVYLCASSPSGAGHTDTQYFGPGTRLTVL.

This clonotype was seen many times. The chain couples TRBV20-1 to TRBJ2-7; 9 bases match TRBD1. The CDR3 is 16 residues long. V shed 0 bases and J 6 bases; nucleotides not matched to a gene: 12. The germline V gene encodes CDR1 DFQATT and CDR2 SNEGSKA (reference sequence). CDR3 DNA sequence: TGCAGTGCTAGAGATCCCGGGACAGGGTTAAAATCCGAGCAGTACGTC. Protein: CSARDPGTGLKSEQYV.

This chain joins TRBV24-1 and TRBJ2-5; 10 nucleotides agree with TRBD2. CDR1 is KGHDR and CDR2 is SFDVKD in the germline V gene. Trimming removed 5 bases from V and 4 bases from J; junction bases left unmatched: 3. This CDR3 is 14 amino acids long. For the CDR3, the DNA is TGTGCCACCAGTGCTAGCGGGGGCGGAGAGACCCAGTACTTC. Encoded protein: CATSASGGGETQYF.

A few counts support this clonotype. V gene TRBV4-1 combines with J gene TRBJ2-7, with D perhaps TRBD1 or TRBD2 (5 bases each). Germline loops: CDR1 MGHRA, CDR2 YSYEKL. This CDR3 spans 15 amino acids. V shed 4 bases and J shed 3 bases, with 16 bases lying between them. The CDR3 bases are TGCGCCAGCAGCCGCCCCGGGACCTCGAGCTACGAGCAGTACTTC. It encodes CASSRPGTSSYEQYF.

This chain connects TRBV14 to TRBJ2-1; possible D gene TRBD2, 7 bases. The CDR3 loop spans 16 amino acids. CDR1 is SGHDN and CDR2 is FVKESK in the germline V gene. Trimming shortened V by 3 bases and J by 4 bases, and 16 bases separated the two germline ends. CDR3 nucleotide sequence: TGTGCCAGCAGCCACCCCCAAGGGGGGGAGTACAATGAGCAGTTCTTC. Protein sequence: CASSHPQGGEYNEQFF.

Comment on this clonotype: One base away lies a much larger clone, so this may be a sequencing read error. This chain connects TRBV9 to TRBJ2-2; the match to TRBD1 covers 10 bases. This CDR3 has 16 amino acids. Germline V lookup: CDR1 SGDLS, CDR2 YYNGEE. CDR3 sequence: CASSETGGALAGKLFF. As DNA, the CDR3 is TGTGCCAGCAGCGAGACAGGGGGCGCACTGGCCGGGAAGCTGTTTTTT.

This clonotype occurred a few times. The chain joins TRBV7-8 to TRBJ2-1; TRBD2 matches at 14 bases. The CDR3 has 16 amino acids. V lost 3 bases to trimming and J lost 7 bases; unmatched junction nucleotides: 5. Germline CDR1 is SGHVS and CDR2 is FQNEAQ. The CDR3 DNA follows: TGTGCCAGCAGCTTTATGGGGACTAGCGGGAGTAATGAGCAGTTCTTC. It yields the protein CASSFMGTSGSNEQFF.

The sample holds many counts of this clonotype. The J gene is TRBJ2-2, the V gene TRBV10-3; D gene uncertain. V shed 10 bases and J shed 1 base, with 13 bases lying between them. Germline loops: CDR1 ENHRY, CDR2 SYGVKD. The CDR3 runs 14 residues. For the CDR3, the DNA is TGTGCCACCACGGACCGAGTGAACACCGGGGAGCTGTTTTTT. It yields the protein CATTDRVNTGELFF.

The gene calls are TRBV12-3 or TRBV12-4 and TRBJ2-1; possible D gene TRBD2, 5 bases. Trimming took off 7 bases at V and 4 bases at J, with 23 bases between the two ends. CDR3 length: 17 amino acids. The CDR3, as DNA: TGTGCCAGCACCCTAGATAGTCAGAGGAGGATTTACAATGAGCAGTTCTTC. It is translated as CASTLDSQRRIYNEQFF.

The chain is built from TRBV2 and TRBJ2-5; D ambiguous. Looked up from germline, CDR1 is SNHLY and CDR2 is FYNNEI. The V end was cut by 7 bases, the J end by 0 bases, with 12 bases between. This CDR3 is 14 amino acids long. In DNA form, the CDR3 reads TGTGCCAGCAACCTCGGACGTTACCAAGAGACCCAGTACTTC. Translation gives CASNLGRYQETQYF.

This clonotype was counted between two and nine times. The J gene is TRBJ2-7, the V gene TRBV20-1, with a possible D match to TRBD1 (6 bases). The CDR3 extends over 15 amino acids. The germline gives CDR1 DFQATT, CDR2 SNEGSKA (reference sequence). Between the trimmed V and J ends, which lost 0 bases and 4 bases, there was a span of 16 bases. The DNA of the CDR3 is TGCAGTGCTAGAGATTCGAAAAGGGGGAAGTACGAGCAGTACTTC. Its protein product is CSARDSKRGKYEQYF.

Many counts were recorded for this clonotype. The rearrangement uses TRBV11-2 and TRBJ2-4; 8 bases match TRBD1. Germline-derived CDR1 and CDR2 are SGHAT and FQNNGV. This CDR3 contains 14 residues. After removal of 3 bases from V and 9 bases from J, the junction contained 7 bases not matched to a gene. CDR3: CASSFRTGTSIQYF. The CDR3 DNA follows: TGTGCCAGCAGCTTTCGGACAGGGACAAGCATTCAGTACTTC.

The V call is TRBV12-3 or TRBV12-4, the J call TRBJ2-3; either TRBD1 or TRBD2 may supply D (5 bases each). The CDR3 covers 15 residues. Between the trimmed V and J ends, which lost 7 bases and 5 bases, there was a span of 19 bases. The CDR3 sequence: CASNVWGSRGDTQYF. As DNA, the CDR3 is TGTGCCAGCAATGTCTGGGGGTCTAGGGGAGATACGCAGTATTTT.

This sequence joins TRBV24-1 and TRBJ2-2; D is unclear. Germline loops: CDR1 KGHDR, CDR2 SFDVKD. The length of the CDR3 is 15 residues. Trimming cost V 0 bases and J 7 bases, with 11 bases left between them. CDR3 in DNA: TGTGCCACCAGTGATTTGGTGGGCCCGCACGGGGAGCTGTTTTTT. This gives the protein CATSDLVGPHGELFF.

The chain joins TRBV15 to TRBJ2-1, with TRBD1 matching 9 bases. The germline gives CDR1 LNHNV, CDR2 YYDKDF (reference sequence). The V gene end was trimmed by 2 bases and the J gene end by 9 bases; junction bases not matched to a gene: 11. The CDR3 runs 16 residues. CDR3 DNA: TGTGCCACCAGCAGAACCCGGGACAGGGCTCTGGTTGAGCAGTTCTTC. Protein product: CATSRTRDRALVEQFF.

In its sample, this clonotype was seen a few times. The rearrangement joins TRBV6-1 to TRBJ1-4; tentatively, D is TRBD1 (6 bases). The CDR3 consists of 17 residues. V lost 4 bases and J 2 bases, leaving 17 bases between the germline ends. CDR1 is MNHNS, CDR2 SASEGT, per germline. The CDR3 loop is CASSGRTGYRTNEKLFF. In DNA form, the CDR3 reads TGTGCCAGCAGTGGGCGAACAGGGTACAGGACTAATGAAAAACTGTTTTTT.

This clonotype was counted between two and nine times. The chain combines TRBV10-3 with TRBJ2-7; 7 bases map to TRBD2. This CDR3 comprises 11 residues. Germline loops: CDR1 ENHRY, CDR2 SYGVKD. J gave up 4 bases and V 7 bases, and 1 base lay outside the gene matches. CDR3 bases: TGTGCCATCACGGGGGGTTACGAGCAGTACTTC. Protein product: CAITGGYEQYF.

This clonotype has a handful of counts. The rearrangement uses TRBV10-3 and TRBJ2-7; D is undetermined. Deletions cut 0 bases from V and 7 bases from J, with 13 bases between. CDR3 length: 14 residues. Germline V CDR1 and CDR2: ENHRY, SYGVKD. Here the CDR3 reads CAISESPSSEEQYF. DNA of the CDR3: TGTGCCATCAGTGAGTCCCCCAGCTCTGAAGAGCAGTACTTC.

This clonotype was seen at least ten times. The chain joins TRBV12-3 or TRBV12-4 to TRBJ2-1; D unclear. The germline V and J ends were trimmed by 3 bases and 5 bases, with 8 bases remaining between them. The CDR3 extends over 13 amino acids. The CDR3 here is CASSFSSNNEQFF. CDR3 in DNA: TGTGCCAGCAGTTTTTCCAGTAACAATGAGCAGTTCTTC.

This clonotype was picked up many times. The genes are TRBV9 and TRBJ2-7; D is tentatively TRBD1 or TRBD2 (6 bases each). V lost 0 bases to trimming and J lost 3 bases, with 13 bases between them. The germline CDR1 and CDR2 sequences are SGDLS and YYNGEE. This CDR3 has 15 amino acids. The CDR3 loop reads CASSVAAGHLYEQYF. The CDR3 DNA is TGTGCCAGCAGCGTAGCGGCGGGACACCTCTACGAGCAGTACTTC.

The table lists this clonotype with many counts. The CDR3 here is CASSQDLVRRNTGELFF. CDR3 nucleotides: TGCGCCAGCAGCCAAGATCTAGTCAGGAGAAACACCGGGGAGCTGTTTTTT. The chain links TRBV4-1 to TRBJ2-2, with no clear D. The germline V gene encodes CDR1 MGHRA and CDR2 YSYEKL. Trimming cost V 0 bases and J 2 bases, with 13 bases left between them. The CDR3 spans 17 residues.

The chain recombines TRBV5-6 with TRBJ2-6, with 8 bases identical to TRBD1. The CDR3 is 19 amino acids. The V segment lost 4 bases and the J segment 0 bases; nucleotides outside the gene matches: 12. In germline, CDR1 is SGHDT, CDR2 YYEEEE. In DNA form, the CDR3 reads TGTGCCAGCAGCACCGCCGGGCAGGGGGCCCTCTCTGGGGCCAACGTCCTGACTTTC. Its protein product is CASSTAGQGALSGANVLTF.

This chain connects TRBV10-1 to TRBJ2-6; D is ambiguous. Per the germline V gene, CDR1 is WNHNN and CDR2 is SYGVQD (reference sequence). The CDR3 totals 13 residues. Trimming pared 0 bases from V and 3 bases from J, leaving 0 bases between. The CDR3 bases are TGCGCCAGCAGTGAGTCTGGGGCCAACGTCCTGACTTTC. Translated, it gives CASSESGANVLTF.

CDR3 residues: CASSQDSGGASNEQFF. The CDR3 DNA reads TGTGCCAGCAGCCAAGATTCGGGGGGGGCATCAAATGAGCAGTTCTTC. The rearrangement joins TRBV3-1 to TRBJ2-1; 8 bases match TRBD2. V was pared by 0 bases and J by 7 bases, with 8 bases of the junction left unmatched. The CDR3 has 16 residues. Germline CDR1 is LGHDT and CDR2 is YNNKEL (reference sequence).